The source of this T cell receptor (beta chain) is a study of blood T cell repertoires in COVID-19. Whole-study context: Acute and convalescent COVID-19 samples came from the United States, Italy and Spain. PBMCs, B-cell-depleted T cells, or T cells provided the cDNA or gDNA that made up the material.

In the authors' workflow: Nucleated cell counts were estimated from reference gene primer amplification. The table came from immunoSEQ multiplex PCR; TCRdb's copy has only in-frame clones and leaves some out. The V and J calls and the clone size are those of that table, but D and trimming were determined from the DNA. Of around 250,000 clones in the sample, 85% to 90% were seen once. The CDR3 extends over 13 amino acids. CDR1 is LNHDA, CDR2 SQIVND, per germline (reference sequence). V was clipped by 2 bases and J by 6 bases, with 8 bases between them. The origin of this receptor is a young man with active or convalescent COVID-19. The sequenced sample consisted of peripheral blood. The chain has TRBV19 and TRBJ1-5; D is unresolved. CDR3 protein: CASSIREIQPQHF. The DNA of the CDR3 is TGTGCCAGTAGTATAAGGGAGATTCAGCCCCAGCATTTT.